This T cell receptor (beta chain) was captured by sequencing in a study of OX40 agonist ivuxolimab in advanced cancers. Looking at the study overall: Patients assigned to dose escalation were diagnosed with hepatocellular carcinoma, melanoma, renal cell or head and neck cancer.

Repertoires were generated with immunoSEQ multiplex PCR, while TCRdb's copy carries only in-frame clones and drops some. In the table there are tens of thousands of clones, 84% of which are singletons. Trimming removed 0 bases at V and 4 bases at J, with 11 bases between. Germline CDR1 is SGHRS and CDR2 is YFSETQ. CDR3 length equals 15 residues. The sequences come from CD4+ or CD8+ T cells sorted from blood, collected in a trial of the OX40 agonist ivuxolimab. The rearrangement uses TRBV5-1 and TRBJ2-1, with D possibly being TRBD1 or TRBD2 (5 bases each). The sequence was obtained from an adult with an advanced solid tumor such as melanoma, head and neck, liver or kidney cancer. CDR3 bases: TGCGCCAGCAGCTTGGAGGGGACGGAATACAATGAGCAGTTCTTC. Translation: CASSLEGTEYNEQFF.